This T cell receptor beta chain was recorded in a study of post-analysis software for immune sequencing data. General study points: Analysis by F measure revealed that same-batch samples clustered strongly together. Higher frequency in patients than in controls was seen for roughly five TRBV segments, with TRBV5-6, TRBV5-1 and TRBV20-1 among them.

Prepared libraries of TCR beta cDNA carried unique molecular identifiers. Starting from around 0.96 to 9.9 million T cells, the study yielded about 500,000 cDNA molecules. MiXCR, run by TCRdb on the PCR reads, gives a single entry per CDR3 protein. The repertoire consists of more than 500,000 distinct CDR3 sequences, with approximately 34% occurring once and the leading ten covering approximately 5.4%. Germline values: CDR1 SGHRS, CDR2 YFSETQ. The CDR3 runs to 16 residues. Trimming cost V 0 bases and J 1 base; bases outside gene matches: 6. This clonotype was picked up a small number of times. As yet, its antigen is unknown.

The sequence was obtained from a girl aged 2-17 years with multiple sclerosis. The genes are TRBV5-1 and TRBJ2-7, with 8 positions matching TRBD1. Sample: blood. This CDR3 reads CASSLAGGQVSYEQYF. CDR3 DNA: TGCGCCAGCAGCTTGGCCGGGGGACAGGTGTCCTACGAGCAGTACTTC.